This entry describes one T cell receptor (beta chain). No antigen is known for it. A second PCR, run for about 7 to 11 cycles, used a sample-barcoded 5' primer plus a J-beta primer mix. Tagging of each cDNA molecule was performed by a template-switch adaptor with 12 random nucleotides. TCRdb passed the 5' RACE reads through MiXCR, listing each CDR3 protein once. The profile shows 1,300,000 or so distinct CDR3 sequences, around 55% of them singletons. Aged roughly 6 to 100, donors were systemically healthy Caucasians from Russia. This record belongs to a study of blood T cells in healthy people across ages. General study findings and limits: It was held that diversity estimates obtained from one million T cells represented underestimates.

Trimming took off 3 bases at V and 0 bases at J, with 10 bases between the two ends. This CDR3 is 15 amino acids long. Germline-derived CDR1 and CDR2 are WNHNN and SYGVQD (reference sequence). This sequence was found in a man aged 18 to 29 in good health. The chain combines TRBV10-1 with TRBJ2-3; no clear D. The specimen sequenced was blood. CDR3 sequence reads: CASSEYGSSTDTQYF. DNA of the CDR3: TGCGCCAGCAGTGAATACGGTTCTAGCACAGATACGCAGTATTTT.